One and the same sample provided the 30 T cell receptor beta chains below, sequenced in a study of blood T cell repertoires in COVID-19. Profiling relied on immunoSEQ multiplex PCR, and the TCRdb table lists in-frame clones only, not all of them. This table has 67,000 or so clones, around 83% appearing once. The sequencing input was peripheral blood. The receptors were sampled from a man in his sixties or seventies with acute or convalescent COVID-19.

The chain combines TRBV7-9 with TRBJ2-1; the match to TRBD1 covers 10 bases. V was clipped by 4 bases and J by 14 bases; unmatched bases: 8. Germline V lookup: CDR1 SEHNR, CDR2 FQNEAQ (reference sequence). This CDR3 is 13 amino acids long. CDR3: CASSYETGGYEFF. CDR3 in DNA: TGTGCCAGCAGCTACGAGACAGGGGGCTATGAGTTCTTC.

J is TRBJ2-2 and V is TRBV7-9; 12 bases align to TRBD2. Germline CDR1 SEHNR, CDR2 FQNEAQ (reference sequence). The ends lost 6 bases at V and 6 bases at J; junction bases unmatched: 11. The CDR3 spans 17 residues. CDR3 region: CASRPTSGRGTPGELFF. The CDR3 nucleotides are TGTGCCAGCAGACCGACTAGCGGGAGAGGTACCCCCGGGGAGCTGTTTTTT. Together with reference TRBV7-9 and TRBJ2-2, the CDR3 gives the full variable domain: DTGVSQNPRHKITKRGQNVTFRCDPISEHNRLYWYRQTLGQGPEFLTYFQNEAQLEKSRLLSDRFSAERPKGSFSTLEIQRTEQGDSAMYLCASRPTSGRGTPGELFFGEGSRLTVL.

The CDR3 DNA reads TGTGCCAGCTCGAGGGACAGGGACGATCAGCCCCAGCATTTT. Encoded protein: CASSRDRDDQPQHF. The V gene is TRBV18, the J gene TRBJ1-5; 9 bases map to TRBD1. The ends lost 6 bases at V and 5 bases at J; junction bases unmatched: 5. In germline, CDR1 is KGHSH, CDR2 LQKENI. This CDR3 is built from 14 residues. The whole variable domain, remainder taken from reference TRBV18 and TRBJ1-5, is NAGVMQNPRHLVRRRGQEARLRCSPMKGHSHVYWYRQLPEEGLKFMVYLQKENIIDESGMPKERFSAEFPKEGPSILRIQQVVRGDSAAYFCASSRDRDDQPQHFGDGTRLSIL.

This clone was seen more than once but under ten times. The rearrangement uses TRBV15 and TRBJ2-3, with a possible D match to TRBD2 (6 bases). In germline, CDR1 is LNHNV, CDR2 YYDKDF (reference sequence). The CDR3 spans 16 residues. V was clipped by 0 bases and J by 2 bases, with 12 bases between them. The CDR3 nucleotides are TGTGCCACCAGCAGAGATCGGGGGACGTACACAGATACGCAGTATTTT. Its translation is CATSRDRGTYTDTQYF. The variable domain in full, completed from reference TRBV15 and TRBJ2-3, reads DAMVIQNPRYQVTQFGKPVTLSCSQTLNHNVMYWYQQKSSQAPKLLFHYYDKDFNNEADTPDNFQSRRPNTSFCFLDIRSPGLGDTAMYLCATSRDRGTYTDTQYFGPGTRLTVL.

The chain uses TRBV29-1 and TRBJ2-1; 12 bases agree with TRBD2. The CDR3 consists of 14 residues. Germline CDR1 reads SQVTM; CDR2 reads ANQGSEA. J gave up 7 bases and V 6 bases, and 7 bases lay outside the gene matches. The CDR3 bases are TGCAGCGTCCCGACTAGCGGGAGTAGGAATGAGCAGTTCTTC. Protein sequence: CSVPTSGSRNEQFF.

V and J are TRBV3-1 (or the pseudogene TRBV3-2) and TRBJ1-1, with TRBD1 as a possible D gene (5 bases). In germline, CDR1 is LGHDT, CDR2 YNNKEL (reference sequence). The CDR3 consists of 15 residues. V dropped 1 base and J dropped 3 bases, with 12 bases sitting between them. The CDR3 reads CASSQGWGADTEAFF. The CDR3 coding sequence is TGTGCCAGCAGCCAAGGGTGGGGCGCGGACACTGAAGCTTTCTTT.

This sequence joins TRBV5-1 and TRBJ2-3, with 11 bases matching TRBD2. The J segment lost 1 base and the V segment lost 6 bases, leaving 4 bases of the junction unmatched. Germline V gene sequence: CDR1 SGHRS, CDR2 YFSETQ. This CDR3 is built from 15 residues. The CDR3 is CASTELAGGTDTQYF. The DNA of the CDR3 is TGCGCCAGCACCGAACTAGCGGGAGGCACAGATACGCAGTATTTT.

The J gene is TRBJ1-2, the V gene TRBV7-9; TRBD1 matches 10 bases. CDR1 is SEHNR and CDR2 is FQNEAQ in the germline V gene (reference sequence). The J segment lost 6 bases and the V segment lost 3 bases, leaving 1 base of the junction unmatched. This CDR3 contains 13 residues. The CDR3 coding sequence is TGTGCCAGCAGCTTGACAGGGGGCCATGGCTACACCTTC. This codes for CASSLTGGHGYTF.

This clone was seen more than once but under ten times. The V gene is TRBV28, the J gene TRBJ1-1, with D hard to call. This CDR3 has 17 amino acids. CDR1 MDHEN and CDR2 SYDVKM come from the germline V gene. V lost 6 bases to trimming and J lost 0 bases, with 20 bases between them. In nucleotides, the CDR3 is TGTGCCAGCAGCGACCCCTCAAGTGGGCAGATGAACACTGAAGCTTTCTTT. Encoded protein: CASSDPSSGQMNTEAFF.

The chain has TRBV19 and TRBJ2-2, with 9 bases matching TRBD1. The V gene's germline CDR1 is LNHDA and CDR2 SQIVND (reference sequence). This CDR3 contains 15 residues. Trimming at V came to 4 bases and at J to 6 bases, leaving 6 bases not matched to a gene. The CDR3 loop reads CASSRDRDVAGELFF. The CDR3 DNA reads as TGTGCCAGTAGTAGGGACAGGGACGTAGCCGGGGAGCTGTTTTTT.

The count of this clone is one. The rearrangement links TRBV3-1 (or the pseudogene TRBV3-2) to TRBJ2-7; 10 positions agree with TRBD1. CDR1 LGHDT and CDR2 YNNKEL come from the germline V gene (reference sequence). Trimming cost V 2 bases and J 3 bases; bases outside gene matches: 10. The CDR3 contains 17 residues. CDR3 in amino acids: CASSQLSSTGGVYEQYF. The DNA of the CDR3 is TGTGCCAGCAGCCAATTGTCTTCGACAGGGGGCGTCTACGAGCAGTACTTC.

The V call is TRBV2, the J call TRBJ2-7; TRBD2 might be the D (6 bases). Germline V gene sequence: CDR1 SNHLY, CDR2 FYNNEI. V lost 8 bases, J lost 0 bases, and 11 bases lay in between. This CDR3 is built from 13 residues. The CDR3: CASLAPNSYEQYF. DNA for the CDR3: TGTGCCAGCCTAGCGCCAAACTCCTACGAGCAGTACTTC.

The rearrangement uses TRBV5-4 and TRBJ2-3, with TRBD2 identical over 10 bases. This CDR3 has 16 residues. J was trimmed by 2 bases and V by 4 bases; bases with no gene match: 7. Germline V lookup: CDR1 SGHNT, CDR2 YYREEE (reference sequence). CDR3 in amino acids: CASSPQTSGFTDTQYF. DNA of the CDR3: TGTGCCAGCAGCCCACAGACTAGCGGGTTCACAGATACGCAGTATTTT.

The DNA of the CDR3 is TGTGCCAGCAATCCGGGAGGGGGAGACGGGACCCAGTACTTC. Translation gives CASNPGGGDGTQYF. The chain has TRBV2 and TRBJ2-5; TRBD2 aligns across 8 bases. There are 14 residues in the CDR3. Trimming removed 7 bases from V and 7 bases from J; junction bases left unmatched: 11. The V gene's germline CDR1 is SNHLY and CDR2 FYNNEI.

V usage is TRBV19 and J usage is TRBJ2-3; TRBD2 agrees at 8 bases. Germline trimming cut 7 bases from V and 2 bases from J; bases unmatched to any gene: 5. CDR1 is LNHDA and CDR2 is SQIVND in the germline V gene (reference sequence). The CDR3 loop spans 14 amino acids. In nucleotides, the CDR3 is TGTGCCAGTAAACGGACTAGCACCACAGATACGCAGTATTTT. This codes for CASKRTSTTDTQYF. Full variable domain (outside the CDR3, taken from reference TRBV19 and TRBJ2-3): DGGITQSPKYLFRKEGQNVTLSCEQNLNHDAMYWYRQDPGQGLRLIYYSQIVNDFQKGDIAEGYSVSREKKESFPLTVTSAQKNPTAFYLCASKRTSTTDTQYFGPGTRLTVL.

This clone is a singleton in its sample. This chain joins TRBV14 and TRBJ2-3; D is unclear. The CDR3 length is 14 residues. V was clipped by 1 base and J by 0 bases, with 5 bases between them. The V gene's germline CDR1 is SGHDN and CDR2 FVKESK. The CDR3 spells CASSQGLSTDTQYF. The CDR3 DNA is TGTGCCAGCAGCCAAGGACTGAGCACAGATACGCAGTATTTT.

The chain employs TRBV19 and TRBJ1-5; D is perhaps TRBD1 (5 bases). The V end lost 3 bases, the J end lost 6 bases, and 9 bases lay between the germline ends. There are 13 residues in the CDR3. Germline V gene data show CDR1 as LNHDA and CDR2 as SQIVND (reference sequence). This CDR3 reads CASSILGGQPQHF. CDR3 bases: TGTGCCAGTAGTATCCTGGGGGGTCAGCCCCAGCATTTT.

The rearrangement uses TRBV27 and TRBJ2-1, with 7 bases lining up with TRBD2. The CDR3 sequence is 12 residues long. The V gene's germline CDR1 is MNHEY and CDR2 SMNVEV (reference sequence). The J segment lost 10 bases and the V segment lost 4 bases, leaving 4 bases of the junction unmatched. CDR3 in amino acids: CASSSGLTEQFF. CDR3 in DNA: TGTGCCAGCAGTTCGGGACTAACCGAGCAGTTCTTC.

This chain links TRBV5-1 with TRBJ2-2, with a weak D call TRBD1 (6 bases). CDR3 size: 13 residues. CDR1 and CDR2 from the germline V gene are SGHRS and YFSETQ. The V and J ends lost 4 bases and 6 bases respectively, with 10 bases between them. The CDR3 DNA is TGCGCCAGCAGCCGGACAGAGGCCGGGGAGCTGTTTTTT. Translated: CASSRTEAGELFF.

The chain links TRBV6-6 to TRBJ1-2; no firm D call. This CDR3 comprises 14 residues. Trimming pared 7 bases from V and 1 base from J, leaving 13 bases between. CDR1 and CDR2 (germline): MNHNY, SVGAGI (reference sequence). The CDR3 protein is CASTRSGLNYGYTF. Written as DNA, the CDR3 is TGTGCCAGCACGAGGTCGGGTCTTAACTATGGCTACACCTTC.

This chain links TRBV6-5 with TRBJ2-7, with unresolved D. The CDR3 runs 12 residues. Looked up from germline, CDR1 is MNHEY and CDR2 is SVGAGI. The V and J ends lost 2 bases and 6 bases respectively, with 8 bases between them. The CDR3 is CASSYGPSEQYF. In DNA form, the CDR3 reads TGTGCCAGCAGTTACGGGCCCTCCGAGCAGTACTTC.

The chain combines TRBV19 with TRBJ1-4; 8 nucleotides agree with TRBD1. Germline V gene data show CDR1 as LNHDA and CDR2 as SQIVND (reference sequence). The CDR3 runs 15 residues. With V trimmed by 4 bases and J by 9 bases, 10 bases remained unmatched. CDR3 coding DNA: TGTGCCAGTAGTAAACCGGGACAGGAGCGTCAAAAACTGTTTTTT. Its translation is CASSKPGQERQKLFF. The full variable domain, its missing parts supplied by reference TRBV19 and TRBJ1-4, is DGGITQSPKYLFRKEGQNVTLSCEQNLNHDAMYWYRQDPGQGLRLIYYSQIVNDFQKGDIAEGYSVSREKKESFPLTVTSAQKNPTAFYLCASSKPGQERQKLFFGSGTQLSVL.

The V gene is TRBV27, the J gene TRBJ1-6; D might be TRBD1 (6 bases). The CDR3 covers 14 residues. With 2 bases removed from V and 8 bases from J, the gap between germline ends came to 10 bases. Germline V gene sequence: CDR1 MNHEY, CDR2 SMNVEV (reference sequence). The CDR3 is CASSLLGGDSPLHF. In DNA form, the CDR3 reads TGTGCCAGCAGTTTACTAGGGGGGGATTCACCCCTCCACTTT.

This clone was seen a handful of times. This rearrangement joins TRBV11-2 to TRBJ1-1; perhaps TRBD1 as D (6 bases). The CDR3 loop spans 13 amino acids. V was cut by 5 bases and J by 11 bases, with 18 bases left in between. In germline, CDR1 is SGHAT, CDR2 FQNNGV. The CDR3 nucleotides are TGTGCCAGCAGCCTCAAAAGGGGGGGCGGCGCTTTCTTT. Protein product: CASSLKRGGGAFF.

The chain is built from TRBV3-1 (or the pseudogene TRBV3-2) and TRBJ2-7, with TRBD1 identical over 10 bases. CDR1 is LGHDT, CDR2 YNNKEL, per germline (reference sequence). After removal of 1 base from V and 0 bases from J, the junction contained 3 bases not matched to a gene. The CDR3 covers 16 residues. The CDR3: CASSQVRDRGSYEQYF. In DNA form, the CDR3 reads TGTGCCAGCAGCCAAGTCAGGGACAGGGGCTCCTACGAGCAGTACTTC.

V is TRBV30 and J is TRBJ1-5; the match to TRBD1 covers 7 bases. J was trimmed by 1 base and V by 0 bases; bases with no gene match: 9. The CDR3 length is 17 residues. Germline CDR1 is GTSNPN and CDR2 is SVGIG (reference sequence). In nucleotides, the CDR3 is TGTGCCTGGAGTGTACGTACAGGGGTGATCAGCAATCAGCCCCAGCATTTT. The encoded protein is CAWSVRTGVISNQPQHF.

Details on this clone: Other DNA sequences in the same sample also yield this CDR3. The chain joins TRBV6-1 to TRBJ1-1, with unresolved D. Germline CDR1 is MNHNS and CDR2 is SASEGT. V lost 2 bases to trimming and J lost 1 base, with 5 bases between them. The CDR3 extends over 13 amino acids. The CDR3 region has the DNA TGTGCCAGCAGTGAACGAGAGAACACTGAAGCTTTCTTT. It translates to CASSERENTEAFF.

V is TRBV2 and J is TRBJ2-7, with no clear D. CDR1 and CDR2 (germline): SNHLY, FYNNEI. V lost 1 base and J 2 bases, leaving 9 bases between the germline ends. The CDR3 has 14 amino acids. The CDR3 DNA is TGTGCCAGCAGTGAAGAGTGGCAGGCCTACGAGCAGTACTTC. This encodes CASSEEWQAYEQYF.

The chain is built from TRBV29-1 and TRBJ1-1, with TRBD1 identical over 7 bases. V dropped 5 bases and J dropped 0; count of bases not matched to a gene: 3. CDR1 is SQVTM, CDR2 ANQGSEA, per germline. CDR3 size: 13 residues. The CDR3 loop is CSVQTGVNTEAFF. CDR3 nucleotides: TGCAGCGTTCAAACAGGGGTGAACACTGAAGCTTTCTTT.

The chain couples TRBV4-1 to TRBJ2-1; 11 positions match TRBD2. V lost 2 bases and J lost 6; bases outside the gene matches: 6. Germline loops: CDR1 MGHRA, CDR2 YSYEKL. This CDR3 is built from 16 residues. The CDR3 protein is CASSQTGTSGSNEQFF. The CDR3 DNA reads as TGCGCCAGCAGCCAAACCGGGACTAGCGGTTCCAATGAGCAGTTCTTC.